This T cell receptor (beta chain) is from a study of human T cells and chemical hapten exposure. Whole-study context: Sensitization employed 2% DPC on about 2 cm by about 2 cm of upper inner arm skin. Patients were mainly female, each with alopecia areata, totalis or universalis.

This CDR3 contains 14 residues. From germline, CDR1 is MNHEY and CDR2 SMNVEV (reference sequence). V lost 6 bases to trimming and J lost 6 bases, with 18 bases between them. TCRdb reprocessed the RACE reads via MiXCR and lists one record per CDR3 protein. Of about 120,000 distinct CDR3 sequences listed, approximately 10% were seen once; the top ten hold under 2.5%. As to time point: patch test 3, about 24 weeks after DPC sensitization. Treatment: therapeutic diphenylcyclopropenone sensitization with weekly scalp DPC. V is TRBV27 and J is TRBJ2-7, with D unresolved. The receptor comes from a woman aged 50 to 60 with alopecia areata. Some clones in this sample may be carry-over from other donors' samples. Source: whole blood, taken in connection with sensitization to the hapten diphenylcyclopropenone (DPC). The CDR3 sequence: CASRRSGWNSEQYF. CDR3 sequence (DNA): TGTGCCAGCAGACGTTCAGGATGGAACTCCGAGCAGTACTTC.